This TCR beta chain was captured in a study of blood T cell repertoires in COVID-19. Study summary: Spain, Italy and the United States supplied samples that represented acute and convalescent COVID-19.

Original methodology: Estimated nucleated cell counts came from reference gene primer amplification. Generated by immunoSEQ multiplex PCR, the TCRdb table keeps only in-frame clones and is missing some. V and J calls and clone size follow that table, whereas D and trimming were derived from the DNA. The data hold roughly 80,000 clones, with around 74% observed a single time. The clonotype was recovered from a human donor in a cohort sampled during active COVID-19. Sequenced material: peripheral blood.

CDR3 DNA sequence: TGTGCCAGCAGTAAAACAGGGGGGTCCTACAATGAGCAGTTCTTC. Amino acids: CASSKTGGSYNEQFF. The chain recombines TRBV6-5 with TRBJ2-1, with 8 bases identical to TRBD1. The ends lost 5 bases at V and 1 base at J; junction bases unmatched: 4. The CDR3 is 15 residues long. Germline V gene lookup returns CDR1 MNHEY and CDR2 SVGAGI.